This TCR beta chain came from a study of control samples from healthy donors and cancer patients. The data were produced by immunoSEQ multiplex PCR, yet TCRdb's version contains in-frame clones alone and is incomplete. The sample yields approximately 50,000 clones, 85% to 95% seen once. The V gene's germline CDR1 is LGHNA and CDR2 YSLEER. V shed 3 bases and J 15 bases; nucleotides not matched to a gene: 5. The CDR3 totals 13 residues. This TCR was sampled from a man aged 25 to 45 in good health. This rearrangement joins TRBV4-3 to TRBJ2-1; 13 bases line up with TRBD2. Source material: blood. Here the CDR3 DNA reads TGCGCCAGCAGCCAGGGACTAGCGGGGAGATCGTTCTTC. It yields the protein CASSQGLAGRSFF.